This T cell receptor beta chain emerged from a study of blood T cell repertoires in COVID-19. Overall study context: From the United States, Italy and Spain came samples of acute and convalescent COVID-19. Sources were T cells, B-cell-depleted T cells, or PBMCs; the material itself was cDNA or gDNA.

In the authors' workflow: The authors estimated nucleated cell counts from reference gene primer amplification. TCRdb's table, derived via immunoSEQ multiplex PCR, lists solely in-frame clones and lacks some. V and J calls and clone size are given by that table; D and trimming were obtained from the DNA. The sample includes about 160,000 clones, under 90% of them seen just once. V lost 7 bases, J lost 0 bases, and 10 bases lay in between. This CDR3 has 14 residues. CDR1 is ENHRY and CDR2 is SYGVKD in the germline V gene. This study enrolled people aged roughly 18 to 90 from about two dozen US geographic areas.

The genes are TRBV10-3 and TRBJ2-1; tentatively, D is TRBD1 (6 bases). Source material: PBMCs or T cells enriched from blood (not recorded which). This TCR derives from a woman aged 55 to 70 who had recovered from COVID-19. This chain's CDR3 is CAIKGEGSYNEQFF. The CDR3 nucleotides are TGTGCCATCAAGGGGGAAGGCTCCTACAATGAGCAGTTCTTC.